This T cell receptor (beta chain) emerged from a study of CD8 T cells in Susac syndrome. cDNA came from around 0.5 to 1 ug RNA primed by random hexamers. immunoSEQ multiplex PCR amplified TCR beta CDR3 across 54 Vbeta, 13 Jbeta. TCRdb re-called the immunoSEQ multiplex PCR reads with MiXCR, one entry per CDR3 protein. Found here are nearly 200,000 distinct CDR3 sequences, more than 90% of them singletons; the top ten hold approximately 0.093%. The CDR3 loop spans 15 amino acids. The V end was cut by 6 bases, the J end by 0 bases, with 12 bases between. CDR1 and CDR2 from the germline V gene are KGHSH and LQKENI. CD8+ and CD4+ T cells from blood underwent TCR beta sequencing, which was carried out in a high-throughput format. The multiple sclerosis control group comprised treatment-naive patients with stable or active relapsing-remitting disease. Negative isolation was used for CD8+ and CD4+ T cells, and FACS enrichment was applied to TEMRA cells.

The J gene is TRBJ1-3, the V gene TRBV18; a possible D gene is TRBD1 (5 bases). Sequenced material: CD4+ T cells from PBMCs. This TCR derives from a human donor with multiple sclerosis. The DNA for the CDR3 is TGTGCCAGCTCTCTTGGTGGGACCTCTGGAAACACCATATATTTT. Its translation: CASSLGGTSGNTIYF.